The 6 T cell receptor beta chains in this list originate from one sample, sequenced in a study of glioma-infiltrating T cells. Amplification of TCR alpha and beta CDR3 regions from RNA used iRepertoire nested multiplex PCR. MiXCR, applied by TCRdb to the multiplex PCR reads, yields one record per CDR3 protein. The sample holds approximately 90,000 distinct CDR3 sequences, under 30% seen once. The sample taken for sequencing was glioma tissue, nonneoplastic brain tissue, or PBMCs (not recorded which). The receptors come from a human donor with low-grade glioma or glioblastoma, undergoing nonglioma brain surgery, or in good health (not recorded which).

A single count supports this clonotype. Written as DNA, the CDR3 is TGTGGCAGTGGCAATAGCAATCAGCCCCAGCATTTT. Its translation: CGSGNSNQPQHF. J is TRBJ1-5 and V is TRBV12-3 or TRBV12-4, with D hard to call. The CDR3 sequence is 12 residues long.

A word on this clonotype: A clone one base away is much larger, so this may be a read error. V gene TRBV7-9 combines with J gene TRBJ2-5; D tentatively fits TRBD1 or TRBD2 (5 bases each). Germline-derived CDR1 and CDR2 are SEHNR and FQNEAQ (reference sequence). This CDR3 spans 15 amino acids. V gave up 6 bases and J gave up 2 bases, with 16 bases separating them. In DNA form, the CDR3 reads TGTGCCAGCAGTCACGGGGCTAGCAGTCAAGAGACCCAGTACTTC. Its translation is CASSHGASSQETQYF.

This clonotype showed up many times. The V call is TRBV5-1, the J call TRBJ2-7; possible D gene TRBD1, 5 bases. V lost 0 bases to trimming and J lost 8 bases, with 15 bases between them. The CDR3 contains 14 residues. Germline CDR1 SGHRS, CDR2 YFSETQ. The CDR3 loop reads CASSLGTPPEKQYF. The CDR3, as DNA: TGCGCCAGCAGCTTGGGGACACCTCCTGAGAAGCAGTACTTC.

This clonotype was seen many times. The V and J genes are TRBV4-2 and TRBJ1-2; TRBD1 agrees at 7 bases. V gave up 4 bases and J gave up 2 bases; unmatched junction bases: 4. CDR3 length: 14 amino acids. Per germline, CDR1 LGHNA and CDR2 YNFKEQ. The CDR3: CASSLRQGNYGYTF. CDR3 DNA sequence: TGTGCCAGCAGCCTTAGACAGGGCAACTATGGCTACACCTTC.

Ten or more counts support this clonotype. The chain is built from TRBV6-5 and TRBJ2-3; D not resolved. The CDR3 sequence is 15 residues long. Per the germline V gene, CDR1 is MNHEY and CDR2 is SVGAGI. V was trimmed by 2 bases and J by 0 bases, leaving 9 bases between them. The DNA for the CDR3 is TGTGCCAGCAGTTACAACCCGTTTAGCACAGATACGCAGTATTTT. Translated: CASSYNPFSTDTQYF.

This clonotype was observed at least ten times. The gene calls are TRBV27 and TRBJ2-7; TRBD1 matches at 10 bases. Per the germline V gene, CDR1 is MNHEY and CDR2 is SMNVEV (reference sequence). With 4 bases clipped from V and 3 bases from J, the junction kept 3 bases outside the gene matches. This CDR3 is built from 14 residues. The CDR3 DNA follows: TGTGCCAGCAGTTCGGACAGGGGGTTCTACGAGCAGTACTTC. The encoded protein is CASSSDRGFYEQYF.